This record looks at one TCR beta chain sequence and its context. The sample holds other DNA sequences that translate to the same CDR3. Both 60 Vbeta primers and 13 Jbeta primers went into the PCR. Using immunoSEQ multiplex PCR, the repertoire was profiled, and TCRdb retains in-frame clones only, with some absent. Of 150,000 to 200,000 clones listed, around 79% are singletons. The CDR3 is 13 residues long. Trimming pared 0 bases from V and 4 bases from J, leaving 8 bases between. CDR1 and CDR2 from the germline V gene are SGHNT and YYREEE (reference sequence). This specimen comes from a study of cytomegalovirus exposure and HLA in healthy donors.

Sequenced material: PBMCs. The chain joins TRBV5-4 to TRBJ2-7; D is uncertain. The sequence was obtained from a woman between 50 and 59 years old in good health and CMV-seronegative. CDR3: CASSLGTVYEQYF. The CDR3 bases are TGTGCCAGCAGCTTGGGAACAGTTTACGAGCAGTACTTC. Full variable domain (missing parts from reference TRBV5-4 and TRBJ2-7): ETGVTQSPTHLIKTRGQQVTLRCSSQSGHNTVSWYQQALGQGPQFIFQYYREEENGRGNFPPRFSGLQFPNYSSELNVNALELDDSALYLCASSLGTVYEQYFGPGTRLTVT.